This T cell receptor beta chain was profiled in a study of T cells in Graves' hyperthyroidism and ophthalmopathy. The source material, RNA transcripts, was used to amplify TCR beta CDR3 regions. During a first-round RT-PCR of the TCR CDR3, the HTBI primer set was used. MiXCR was run by TCRdb on the multiplex PCR reads, yielding one entry per CDR3 protein. There are more than 450,000 distinct CDR3 sequences in the sample; approximately 14% occur only once, and approximately 15% lies in the top ten. Germline V gene lookup returns CDR1 SGHDN and CDR2 FVKESK. This CDR3 has 16 residues. Germline trimming cut 4 bases from V and 6 bases from J; bases unmatched to any gene: 10. The table lists this clonotype with a few counts.

Sequencing was carried out using blood. The chain recombines TRBV14 with TRBJ2-7; 12 nucleotides match TRBD1. This clonotype originated in a woman aged 40-49 years with Graves' hyperthyroidism. CDR3 sequence (DNA): TGTGCCAGCAGCCCACTCGCCGGGACAGGGGGCAGCGAGCAGTACTTC. Protein: CASSPLAGTGGSEQYF. Looking up the rest from reference TRBV14 and TRBJ2-7 gives the full variable domain: EAGVTQFPSHSVIEKGQTVTLRCDPISGHDNLYWYRRVMGKEIKFLLHFVKESKQDESGMPNNRFLAERTGGTYSTLKVQPAELEDSGVYFCASSPLAGTGGSEQYFGPGTRLTVT.